A selection of T cell receptor beta chains follows, all from one sample in a study of human T cells and chemical hapten exposure. TCRdb re-called the RACE reads through MiXCR, storing one row per CDR3 protein. This table holds approximately 84,000 distinct CDR3 sequences, roughly 10% found once. The sequenced sample was whole blood, obtained in connection with sensitization to the hapten diphenylcyclopropenone (DPC). These receptors were obtained from a woman under 40 with alopecia areata. Some clones in this sample may be carry-over from other donors' samples. The CDR3 runs from the conserved cysteine through the conserved F or W. The D gene is left open where the match is weak. Only some rows state a clone size, as once, few, many or a class for expanded clones.

TRBD2,TRBV12-3/TRBV12-4,many,TRBJ2-1,TGTGCCAGCAGTTTTAGCGGGGCGAAGAAAGAGCAGTTCTTC,CASSFSGAKKEQFF
NA,TRBV20-1,many,TRBJ1-5,TGCAGTGCTACGGACAGCCCGAGTCAGCCCCAGCATTTT,CSATDSPSQPQHF
NA,TRBV7-2,many,TRBJ2-7,TGTGCCAGCAGCCAAATAACTTCGGGGGAGCAGTACTTC,CASSQITSGEQYF
NA,TRBV3-1,many,TRBJ1-1,TGTGCCAGCACGAGCAGGGATAGAGACACTGAAGCTTTCTTT,CASTSRDRDTEAFF
TRBD1,TRBV6-2/TRBV6-3,NA,TRBJ1-5,TGTGCCAGCAGAAGACAGGGTAGCAATCAGCCCCAGCATTTT,CASRRQGSNQPQHF
NA,TRBV29-1,NA,TRBJ2-3,TGCAGCGTTGTTTCCAACACAGATACGCAGTATTTT,CSVVSNTDTQYF
NA,TRBV11-3,NA,TRBJ1-1,TGTGCCAGCTCGACCGGGGACACCAAAGAAGCTTTCTTT,CASSTGDTKEAFF
NA,TRBV20-1,many,TRBJ1-4,TGCAGTGCTAGAGACCCGACATCTGAAAAACTGTTTTTT,CSARDPTSEKLFF
NA,TRBV11-2,many,TRBJ2-3,TGTGCCAGCAGCTTAGTCGGAGCAACAGATACGCAGTATTTT,CASSLVGATDTQYF
NA,TRBV7-2,NA,TRBJ1-4,TGTGCCAGCAGCTTATTCCCCAGTACAACTAATGAAAAACTGTTTTTT,CASSLFPSTTNEKLFF
TRBD1,TRBV18,many,TRBJ2-3,TGTGCCAGCTCAGGGACAGGGGCGACAGATACGCAGTATTTT,CASSGTGATDTQYF
NA,TRBV7-9,few,TRBJ2-3,TGTGCCAGCAGCTTAGCGCCTGCAAGCACAGATACGCAGTATTTT,CASSLAPASTDTQYF
NA,TRBV12-3/TRBV12-4,few,TRBJ2-1,TGTGCCAGCAGTTTATTAACCGCGATCTCCTACAATGAGCAGTTCTTC,CASSLLTAISYNEQFF
TRBD1,TRBV4-3,many,TRBJ1-6,TGCGCCAGCAGCGGAGATACCGGGACAGTTTCACCCCTCCACTTT,CASSGDTGTVSPLHF
NA,TRBV9,NA,TRBJ2-5,TGTGCCAGCAGCGTGGGAGATTGGCAAGAGACCCAGTACTTC,CASSVGDWQETQYF
NA,TRBV7-2,many,TRBJ2-3,TGTGCCAGCAGCTTACTTCCAATCACAGATACGCAGTATTTT,CASSLLPITDTQYF
NA,TRBV27,NA,TRBJ2-7,TGTGCCAGCAGTACCAACGGTTGGTCCGAGCAGTACTTC,CASSTNGWSEQYF
NA,TRBV20-1,many,TRBJ2-7,TGCAGTGCTACGGGTCAGGGTACCTACGAGCAGTACTTC,CSATGQGTYEQYF
TRBD1,TRBV27,NA,TRBJ2-5,TGTGCCAGCAGGTCATCAGGGGGCGAGACCCAGTACTTC,CASRSSGGETQYF
TRBD2,TRBV15,many,TRBJ2-3,TGTGCCACCAGCAGAGGTACTAGCGGGAACTCAGATACGCAGTATTTT,CATSRGTSGNSDTQYF
NA,TRBV6-5,many,TRBJ1-4,TGTGCCAGCAGGACCGGGGCGCGTAGTGAAAAACTGTTTTTT,CASRTGARSEKLFF
TRBD1,TRBV28,NA,TRBJ2-7,TGTGCCAGCAGTCCAGGGACAGCCTCCTCCTACGAGCAGTACTTC,CASSPGTASSYEQYF
NA,TRBV12-3/TRBV12-4,few,TRBJ2-2,TGTGCCAGCAGTTTCGAGGGACGGGTCGGGGAGCTGTTTTTT,CASSFEGRVGELFF
TRBD2,TRBV12-3/TRBV12-4,NA,TRBJ2-1,TGTGCCAGCAGGTTAGCGGGAGGGGACGTCAATGAGCAGTTCTTC,CASRLAGGDVNEQFF
NA,TRBV7-2,once,TRBJ2-5,TGTGCCAGCAGAAAGACAGTCCAAGAGTCCCAGTACTTC,CASRKTVQESQYF
NA,TRBV7-8,many,TRBJ2-7,TGTGCCAGCAGTTTAAAGACTTCTACCGAGCAGTACTTC,CASSLKTSTEQYF
TRBD1,TRBV6-2/TRBV6-3,NA,TRBJ2-4,TGTGCCAGCAGTTACCGGTGGGCAGGGGGCCACCAAATAGCCAAAAACATTCAGTACTTC,CASSYRWAGGHQIAKNIQYF
NA,TRBV20-1,NA,TRBJ2-3,TGCAGTGCACCGGTTCGCACAGATACGCAGTATTTT,CSAPVRTDTQYF
TRBD2,TRBV5-1,many,TRBJ2-1,TGCGCCAGCAGCGACGGGACTAGCGGACCCTACAATGAGCAGTTCTTC,CASSDGTSGPYNEQFF
NA,TRBV12-3/TRBV12-4,many,TRBJ1-1,TGTGCCAGCAGTTTATCCCCTCGGACTGAAGCTTTCTTT,CASSLSPRTEAFF
NA,TRBV5-1,few,TRBJ2-3,TGCGCCAGCAGCTTGGGGGGCAACACAGATACGCAGTATTTT,CASSLGGNTDTQYF
TRBD1,TRBV28,many,TRBJ1-4,TGTGCCAGCAACCCCGGAGGGGGCGAAAAACTGTTTTTT,CASNPGGGEKLFF
TRBD2,TRBV29-1,NA,TRBJ2-7,TGCAGCGTGATTAGCGGGGACTACGAGCAGTACTTC,CSVISGDYEQYF
TRBD1,TRBV7-6,many,TRBJ2-7,TGTGCCAGCAGCCCCAGACAGGGTGGCGAGCAGTACTTC,CASSPRQGGEQYF
NA,TRBV29-1,many,TRBJ1-2,TGCAGCGTCGCCGGACAAGGAGAAGATCTTAACTATGGCTACACCTTC,CSVAGQGEDLNYGYTF
NA,TRBV29-1,many,TRBJ2-3,TGCAGCGTTGGGGGAGGCACAGATACGCAGTATTTT,CSVGGGTDTQYF
NA,TRBV4-3,many,TRBJ2-7,TGCGCCAGCAGCCAAGGTGCCGCGGGAAATTACGAGCAGTACTTC,CASSQGAAGNYEQYF
NA,TRBV4-3,NA,TRBJ1-6,TGCGCCAGCAGCCAAGCGATCAATTCACCCCTCCACTTT,CASSQAINSPLHF
NA,TRBV6-5,few,TRBJ2-7,TGTGCCAGCAGTTACTCCGGGAGCCGGTATTACGAGCAGTACTTC,CASSYSGSRYYEQYF
TRBD1,TRBV20-1,many,TRBJ2-1,TGCAGTGCGCTGGACAGGGTAACAATCAATGAGCAGTTCTTC,CSALDRVTINEQFF
NA,TRBV7-9,NA,TRBJ1-1,TGTGCCAGCAGCTGGAGGGGGGGAGGTACTGAAGCTTTCTTT,CASSWRGGGTEAFF
NA,TRBV11-3,many,TRBJ2-5,TGTGCCAGCAGCTTAGGACCTGCACGGGGCCAAGAGACCCAGTACTTC,CASSLGPARGQETQYF
NA,TRBV12-3/TRBV12-4,few,TRBJ1-2,TGTGCCAGCAGTTTGGCAGGGAACGGCTACACCTTC,CASSLAGNGYTF